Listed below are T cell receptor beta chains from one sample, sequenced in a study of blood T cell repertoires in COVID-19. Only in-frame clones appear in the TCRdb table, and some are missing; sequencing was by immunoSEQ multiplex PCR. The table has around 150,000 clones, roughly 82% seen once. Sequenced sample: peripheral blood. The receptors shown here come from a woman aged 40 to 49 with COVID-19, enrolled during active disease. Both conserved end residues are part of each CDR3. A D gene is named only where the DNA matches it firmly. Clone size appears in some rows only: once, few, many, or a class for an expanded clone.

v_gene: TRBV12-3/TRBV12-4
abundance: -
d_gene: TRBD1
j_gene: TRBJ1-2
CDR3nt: TGTGCCAGCAGAGATGGACAGGGTGGCTACACCTTC
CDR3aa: CASRDGQGGYTF

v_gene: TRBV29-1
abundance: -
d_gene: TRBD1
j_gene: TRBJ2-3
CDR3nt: TGCAGCGTTGCATGGACAGGGTCGCAGTATTTT
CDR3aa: CSVAWTGSQYF

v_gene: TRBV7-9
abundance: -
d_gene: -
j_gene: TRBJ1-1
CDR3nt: TGTGCCAGCAGCCCACCTTTTGGGGCAGGGGCTTCCACTGAAGCTTTCTTT
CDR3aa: CASSPPFGAGASTEAFF

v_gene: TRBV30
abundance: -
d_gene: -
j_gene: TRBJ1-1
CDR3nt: TGTGCCTGGCGGATTCAGGGATATGGCACTGAAGCTTTCTTT
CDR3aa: CAWRIQGYGTEAFF

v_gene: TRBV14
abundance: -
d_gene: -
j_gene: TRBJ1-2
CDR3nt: TGTGCCAGCAGCCAAGATCAGGCAGGGGTATCCGGCTACACCTTC
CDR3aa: CASSQDQAGVSGYTF

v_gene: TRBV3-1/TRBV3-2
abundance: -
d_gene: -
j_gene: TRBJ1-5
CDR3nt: TGTGCCAGCAGCCCCCGCGGGCCATTTGGTCAGCCCCAGCATTTT
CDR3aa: CASSPRGPFGQPQHF

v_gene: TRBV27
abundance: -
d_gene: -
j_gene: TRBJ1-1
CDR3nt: TGTGCCAGCAGTTTGGAGGCATCCTATGAAGCTTTCTTT
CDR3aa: CASSLEASYEAFF

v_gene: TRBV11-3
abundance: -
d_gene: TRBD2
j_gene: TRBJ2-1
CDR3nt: TGTGCCAGCAGCCCCACATCTAGCGGGAGTAGCAATGAGCAGTTCTTC
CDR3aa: CASSPTSSGSSNEQFF

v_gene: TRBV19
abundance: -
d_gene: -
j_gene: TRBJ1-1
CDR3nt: TGTGCCAGTAGTCTCGGCGGGGGCTACACTGAAGCTTTCTTT
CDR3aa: CASSLGGGYTEAFF

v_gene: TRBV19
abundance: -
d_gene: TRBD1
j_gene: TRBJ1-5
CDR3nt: TGTGCCAGTAGTGTCCCCGACAGGGGCAATCAGCCCCAGCATTTT
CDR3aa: CASSVPDRGNQPQHF

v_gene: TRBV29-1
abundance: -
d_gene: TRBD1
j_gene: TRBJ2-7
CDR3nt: TGCAGCGCGGGGGGACAGGGCCCCTACGAGCAGTACTTC
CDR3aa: CSAGGQGPYEQYF

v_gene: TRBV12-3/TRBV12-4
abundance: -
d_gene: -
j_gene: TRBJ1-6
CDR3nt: TGTGCCAGCAGTACAGGGAATTCACCCCTCCACTTT
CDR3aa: CASSTGNSPLHF

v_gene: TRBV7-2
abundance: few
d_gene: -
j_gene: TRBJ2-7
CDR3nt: TGTGCCAGCAGCTTATCGGGACTCATCTCCTACGAGCAGTACTTC
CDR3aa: CASSLSGLISYEQYF

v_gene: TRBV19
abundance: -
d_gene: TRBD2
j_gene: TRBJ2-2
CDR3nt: TGTGCCAGTAGCAAGGGACTAGTAGTGCCCGGGGAGCTGTTTTTT
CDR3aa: CASSKGLVVPGELFF

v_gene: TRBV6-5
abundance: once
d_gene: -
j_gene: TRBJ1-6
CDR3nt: TGTGCCAGCACCCATGGACAGACAAATTCACCCCTCCACTTT
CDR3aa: CASTHGQTNSPLHF

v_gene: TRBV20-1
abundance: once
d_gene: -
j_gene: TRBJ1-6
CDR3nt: TGCAGTGCTAGTCAGGGAGGAAATTCACCCCTCCACTTT
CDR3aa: CSASQGGNSPLHF

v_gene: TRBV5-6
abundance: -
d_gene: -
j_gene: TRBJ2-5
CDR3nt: TGTGCCAGCAGCTTGAGGGCGGACTATCAAGAGACCCAGTACTTC
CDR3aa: CASSLRADYQETQYF

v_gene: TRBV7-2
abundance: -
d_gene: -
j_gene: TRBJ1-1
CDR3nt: TGTGCCAGCAGCCAGAATACAGAGAACACTGAAGCTTTCTTT
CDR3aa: CASSQNTENTEAFF

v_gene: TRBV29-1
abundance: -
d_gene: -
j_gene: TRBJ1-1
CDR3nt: TGCAGCGTTCCCAAACAGGGTAAACTAGTCATGAACACTGAAGCTTTCTTT
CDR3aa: CSVPKQGKLVMNTEAFF

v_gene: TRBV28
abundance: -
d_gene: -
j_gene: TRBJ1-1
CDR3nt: TGTGCCAGCAGTTTCTGGGGCAATGAAGCTTTCTTT
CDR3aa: CASSFWGNEAFF

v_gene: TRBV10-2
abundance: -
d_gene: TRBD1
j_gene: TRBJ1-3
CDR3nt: TGCGCCAGCATGGGAGGCAGGGGGCGCCTCGGAAACACCATATATTTT
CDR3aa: CASMGGRGRLGNTIYF

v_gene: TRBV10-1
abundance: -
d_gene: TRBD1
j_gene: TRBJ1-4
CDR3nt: TGCGCCAGCATCCTGCGGGCAGGGGGTCGAGAAAAACTGTTTTTT
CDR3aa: CASILRAGGREKLFF

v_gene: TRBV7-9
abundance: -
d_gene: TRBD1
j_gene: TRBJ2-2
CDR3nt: TGTGCCAGCAGCCCAGGGGGCGCCTGGACCGGGGAGCTGTTTTTT
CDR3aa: CASSPGGAWTGELFF

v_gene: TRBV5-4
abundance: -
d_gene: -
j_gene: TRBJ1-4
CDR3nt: TGTGCCAGCAGCCTACAGGGTGAGAATGAAAAACTGTTTTTT
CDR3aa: CASSLQGENEKLFF

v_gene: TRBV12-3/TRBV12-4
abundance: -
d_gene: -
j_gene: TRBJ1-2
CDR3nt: TGTGCCGCGGGTGCGTTAGCTAACTATGGCTACACCTTC
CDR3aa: CAAGALANYGYTF

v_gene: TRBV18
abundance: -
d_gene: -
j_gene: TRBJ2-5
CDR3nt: TGTGCCAGCTCACCGTATACTCAAGAGACCCAGTACTTC
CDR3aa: CASSPYTQETQYF

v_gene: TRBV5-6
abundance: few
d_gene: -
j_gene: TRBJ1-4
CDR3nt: TGTGCCAGCAGCTTATCACGGACTGCCAAAGAAAAACTGTTTTTT
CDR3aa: CASSLSRTAKEKLFF

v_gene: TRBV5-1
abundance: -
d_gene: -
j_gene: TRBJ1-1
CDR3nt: TGCGCCAGCAGCTTGGATGTCCCAGGGACTGAAGCTTTCTTT
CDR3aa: CASSLDVPGTEAFF

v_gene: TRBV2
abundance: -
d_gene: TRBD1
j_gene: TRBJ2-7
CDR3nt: TGTGCCAGTGGGACAGAATACGAGCAGTACTTC
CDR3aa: CASGTEYEQYF

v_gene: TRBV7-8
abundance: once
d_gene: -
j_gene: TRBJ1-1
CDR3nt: TGTGCCAGCAGCTTAAACAGGCTGAACACTGAAGCTTTCTTT
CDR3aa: CASSLNRLNTEAFF

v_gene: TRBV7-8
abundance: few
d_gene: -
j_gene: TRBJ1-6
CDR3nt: TGTGCCAGCAGCTTAGGGGCTAAGGCAGGGGCTTCACCCCTCCACTTT
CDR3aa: CASSLGAKAGASPLHF

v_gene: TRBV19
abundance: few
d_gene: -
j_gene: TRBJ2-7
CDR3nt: TGTGCCAGTAGCATCGGGGGAGGCTCCTACGAGCAGTACTTC
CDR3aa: CASSIGGGSYEQYF

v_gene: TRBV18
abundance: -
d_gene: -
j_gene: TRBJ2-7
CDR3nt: TGTGCCAGCTCACCAGCACAGGGAATCGACTACGAGCAGTACTTC
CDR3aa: CASSPAQGIDYEQYF

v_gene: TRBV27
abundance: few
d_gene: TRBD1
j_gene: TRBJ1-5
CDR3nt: TGTGCCAGCAATCAGGACAGGGTGCTCTATAGCAATCAGCCCCAGCATTTT
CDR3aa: CASNQDRVLYSNQPQHF

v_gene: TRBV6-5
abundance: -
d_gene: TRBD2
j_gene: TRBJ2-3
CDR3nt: TGTGCCAGCAGACCTAGCGGGAGAATCACAGATACGCAGTATTTT
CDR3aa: CASRPSGRITDTQYF

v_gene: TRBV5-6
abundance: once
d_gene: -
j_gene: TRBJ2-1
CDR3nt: TGTGCCAGCAGCCCCTTGTGGAGCTCCTACAATGAGCAGTTCTTC
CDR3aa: CASSPLWSSYNEQFF

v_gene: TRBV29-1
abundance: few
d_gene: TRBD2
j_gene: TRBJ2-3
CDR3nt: TGCAGCGTGATACTAGCGGGAGATCGAGATACGCAGTATTTT
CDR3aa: CSVILAGDRDTQYF

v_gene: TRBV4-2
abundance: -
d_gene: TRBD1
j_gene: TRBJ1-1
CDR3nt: TGTGCCAGCAGCGTAACAGGGGCTGGAACTGAAGCTTTCTTT
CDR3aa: CASSVTGAGTEAFF

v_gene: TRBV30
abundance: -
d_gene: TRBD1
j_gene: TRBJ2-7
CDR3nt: TGTGCCTGGAGTGGAAACAACGCCCGAGGGGGCCAGCAGTACTTC
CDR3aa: CAWSGNNARGGQQYF

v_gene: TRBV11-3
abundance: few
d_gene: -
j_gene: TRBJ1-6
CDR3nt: TGTGCCAGCAGCTTTGCTTTGGAGAGGGTCAATTCACCCCTCCACTTT
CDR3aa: CASSFALERVNSPLHF

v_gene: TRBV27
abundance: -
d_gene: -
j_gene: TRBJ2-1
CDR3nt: TGTGCCAGCAGTCCTAGGACAGCTCGTGAGCAGTTCTTC
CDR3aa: CASSPRTAREQFF

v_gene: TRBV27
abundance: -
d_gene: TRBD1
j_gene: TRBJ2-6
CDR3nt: TGTGCCAGCAGCGGAGGGGACAGGGGGCTTGCTGGGGCCAACGTCCTGACTTTC
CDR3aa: CASSGGDRGLAGANVLTF

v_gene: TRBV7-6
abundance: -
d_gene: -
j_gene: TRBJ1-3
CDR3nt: TGTGCCAGCAGCTTAGCGGCGGGACGTAGCTCTGGAAACACCATATATTTT
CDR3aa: CASSLAAGRSSGNTIYF

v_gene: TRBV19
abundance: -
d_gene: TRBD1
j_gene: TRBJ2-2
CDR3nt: TGTGCCAGTAGTGGACAGGGTTTTACCGGGGAGCTGTTTTTT
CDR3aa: CASSGQGFTGELFF

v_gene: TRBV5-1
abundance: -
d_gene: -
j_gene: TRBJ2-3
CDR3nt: TGCGCCAGCAGGGCCCACCTTAGCACAGATACGCAGTATTTT
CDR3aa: CASRAHLSTDTQYF

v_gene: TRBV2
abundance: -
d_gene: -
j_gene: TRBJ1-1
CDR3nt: TGTGCCAGCGCCCTATGGGGGGGAACTGAAGCTTTCTTT
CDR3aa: CASALWGGTEAFF

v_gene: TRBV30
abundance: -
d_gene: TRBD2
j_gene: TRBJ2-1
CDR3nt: TGTGCCTGGACCGGGACTAGCGGTTACAATGAGCAGTTCTTC
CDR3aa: CAWTGTSGYNEQFF

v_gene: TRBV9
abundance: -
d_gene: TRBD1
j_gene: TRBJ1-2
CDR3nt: TGTGCCAGCAGCGTTGGCGGGACAGGGGATCCATATGGCTACACCTTC
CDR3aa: CASSVGGTGDPYGYTF

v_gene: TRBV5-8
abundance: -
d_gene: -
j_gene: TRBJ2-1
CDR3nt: TGTGCCAGCAGCCGGCCCCTAGACAGAGACAATGAGCAGTTCTTC
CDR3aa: CASSRPLDRDNEQFF

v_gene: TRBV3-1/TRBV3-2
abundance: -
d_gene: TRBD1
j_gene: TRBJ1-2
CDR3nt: TGTGCCAGCAGCCCCGACAGGGGTGGCTACACCTTC
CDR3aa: CASSPDRGGYTF

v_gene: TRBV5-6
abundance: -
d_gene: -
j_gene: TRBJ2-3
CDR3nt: TGTGCCAGCAGCTCGGCGGCGGGCACGCAGTATTTT
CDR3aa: CASSSAAGTQYF

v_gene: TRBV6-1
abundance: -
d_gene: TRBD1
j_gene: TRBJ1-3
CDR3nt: TGTGCCAGCAGTGTTACTACTCCCGGACAGGGGGGTCGAAACACCATATATTTT
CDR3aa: CASSVTTPGQGGRNTIYF

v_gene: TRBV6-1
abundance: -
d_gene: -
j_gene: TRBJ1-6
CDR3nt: TGTGCCAGCAGTGACGTAATACAGTTTTCACCCCTCCACTTT
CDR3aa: CASSDVIQFSPLHF

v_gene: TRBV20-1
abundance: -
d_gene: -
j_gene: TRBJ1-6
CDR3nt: TGCAGTGCTAGTTTAGGGACTCCCTATAATTCACCCCTCCACTTT
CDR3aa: CSASLGTPYNSPLHF

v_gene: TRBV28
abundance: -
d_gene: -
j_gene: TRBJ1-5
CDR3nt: TGTGCCAGCAGCCTAGGACAAACTTATCAGCCCCAGCATTTT
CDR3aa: CASSLGQTYQPQHF

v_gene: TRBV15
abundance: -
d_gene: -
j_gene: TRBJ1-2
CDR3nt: TGTGCCACCAGCAGAGCCCATTCAGGGGACCGCGGCTACACCTTC
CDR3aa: CATSRAHSGDRGYTF